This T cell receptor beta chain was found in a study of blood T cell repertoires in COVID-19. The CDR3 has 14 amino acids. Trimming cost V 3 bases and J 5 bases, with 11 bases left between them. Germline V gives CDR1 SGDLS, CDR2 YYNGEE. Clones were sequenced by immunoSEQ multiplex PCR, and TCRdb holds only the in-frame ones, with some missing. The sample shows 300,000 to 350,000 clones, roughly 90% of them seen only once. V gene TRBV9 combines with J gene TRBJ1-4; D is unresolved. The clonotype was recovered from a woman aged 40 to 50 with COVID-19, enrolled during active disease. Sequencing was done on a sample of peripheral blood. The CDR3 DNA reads TGTGCCAGCAGCGCCCCCGGGAGGAATGAAAAACTGTTTTTT. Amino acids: CASSAPGRNEKLFF. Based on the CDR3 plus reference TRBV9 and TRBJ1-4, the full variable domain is DSGVTQTPKHLITATGQRVTLRCSPRSGDLSVYWYQQSLDQGLQFLIQYYNGEERAKGNILERFSAQQFPDLHSELNLSSLELGDSALYFCASSAPGRNEKLFFGSGTQLSVL.